The rows below give T cell receptor beta chains drawn from one sample of a study of T cells in Graves' hyperthyroidism and ophthalmopathy. TCRdb re-called the multiplex PCR reads with MiXCR, one entry per CDR3 protein. The repertoire holds 600,000 or so distinct CDR3 sequences, with just over 45% as singletons. Sample: peripheral blood or thyroid tissue (not recorded which). The receptor source for this set is a woman younger than 35 with Graves' hyperthyroidism. Each CDR3 is given with its conserved first and last residue. A D gene is named only where the DNA matches it firmly. Clone sizes are given selectively: once, few, many, or a class where the clone is expanded.

.,TRBJ2-5,TRBV19,many,TGTGCCAGTAGTCCCGGACAGCTCCAAGAGACCCAGTACTTC,CASSPGQLQETQYF
.,TRBJ1-5,TRBV5-1,.,TGCGCCAGCAGCTTGGGTACAGCAGGCCAGCCCCAGCATTTT,CASSLGTAGQPQHF
.,TRBJ1-2,TRBV20-1,.,TGCAGTCCCAATGGAGGGCTCTATGGCTACACCTTC,CSPNGGLYGYTF
.,TRBJ1-5,TRBV10-3,.,TGTGCCATCGGAGTAGGGGGGGACAGCAATCAGCCCCAGCATTTT,CAIGVGGDSNQPQHF
TRBD1,TRBJ2-5,TRBV7-2,.,TGTGCCAGCAGCTTCCCGGGACAGGGAGAGACCCAGTACTTC,CASSFPGQGETQYF
.,TRBJ2-5,TRBV12-5,.,TGTGCTAGTGGTTTGTGGGAGACAGAGACCCAGTACTTC,CASGLWETETQYF
.,TRBJ1-3,TRBV25-1,.,TGTGCCAGCAGTGAACCAGGAGTCTCTGGAAACACCATATATTTT,CASSEPGVSGNTIYF
TRBD1,TRBJ2-5,TRBV10-3,.,TGTGCCATCAGTGAGCAGCAGGGACAGGGTTATGGGGAGACCCAGTACTTC,CAISEQQGQGYGETQYF
TRBD2,TRBJ2-2,TRBV2,.,TGTGCCAGCAGTGACTCACTAGCGGGAGACACCGGGGAGCTGTTTTTT,CASSDSLAGDTGELFF
.,TRBJ1-5,TRBV7-2,few,TGTGCCAGCAGCTTTAGTGCCAGTGAGGCCAATCAGCCCCAGCATTTT,CASSFSASEANQPQHF
TRBD2,TRBJ2-3,TRBV15,few,TGTGCCACCAGCATACCCACTAGCGGGAGTCTCCCAGATACGCAGTATTTT,CATSIPTSGSLPDTQYF
.,TRBJ1-1,TRBV15,.,TGTGCCAGCTCACCACCTTTGAAGGGCAGAATGAACACTGAAGCTTTCTTT,CASSPPLKGRMNTEAFF
.,TRBJ2-5,TRBV10-3,many,TGTGCCGCCCGTGGTCCGGGGATCGAGGAGACCCAGTACTTC,CAARGPGIEETQYF
.,TRBJ1-2,TRBV14,.,TGTGCCAGCAGCCAAGTAACCGGACGTGGAGGCTATGGCTACACCTTC,CASSQVTGRGGYGYTF
.,TRBJ1-6,TRBV7-2,many,TGTGCCAGCAGTCCAGGGACCATAGATTCACCCCTCCACTTT,CASSPGTIDSPLHF
TRBD1,TRBJ1-6,TRBV2,.,TGTGCCAGCAGTGCGCTGACAGGGCGCTCACCCCTCCACTTT,CASSALTGRSPLHF
.,TRBJ2-5,TRBV7-6,many,TGTGCCAGCAGCTCCCGGTCCCAAGAGACCCAGTACTTC,CASSSRSQETQYF
.,TRBJ2-5,TRBV7-6,few,TGTGCCAGCAGTTTCACAGGGGAGACCCAGTACTTC,CASSFTGETQYF
TRBD1,TRBJ2-7,TRBV2,.,TGTGCCAGCAGTTTTCGACAGGGGCCGACCTACGAGCAGTACTTC,CASSFRQGPTYEQYF
.,TRBJ1-5,TRBV10-3,.,TGTGCCATCGGTTCACAGGGAGGCCAGCCCCAGCATTTT,CAIGSQGGQPQHF
TRBD1,TRBJ1-4,TRBV2,many,TGTGCCAGCAGGCGCACCGGGACAGGGGAAAAACTGTTTTTT,CASRRTGTGEKLFF
.,TRBJ1-2,TRBV13,many,TGTGCCAGCAGCTTAAGACTGTCCTATGGCTACACCTTC,CASSLRLSYGYTF
.,TRBJ1-5,TRBV12-3/TRBV12-4,.,TGTGCCAGCAGTGCCGAACGGGGACTCAATCAGCCCCAGCATTTT,CASSAERGLNQPQHF
TRBD1,TRBJ1-1,TRBV7-8,.,TGTGCCAGCAGCGTCCTCGGGACAGAGAACACTGAAGCTTTCTTT,CASSVLGTENTEAFF
.,TRBJ1-5,TRBV6-6,.,TGTGCCAGCAGTTTCCGGAGACGGACCAATCAGCCCCAGCATTTT,CASSFRRRTNQPQHF
.,TRBJ2-7,TRBV7-2,few,TGTGCCAGCAGCCAGAGGGGCACCTACGAGCAGTACTTC,CASSQRGTYEQYF
.,TRBJ1-2,TRBV24-1,.,TGTGCCACCAGCCACGGGACGCGGAGTGGCTACACCTTC,CATSHGTRSGYTF
.,TRBJ2-7,TRBV2,.,TGTGCCAGCAGCCCCGGGGCCGGCCCGGACGAGCAGTACTTC,CASSPGAGPDEQYF
TRBD1,TRBJ1-1,TRBV2,few,TGTGCCAGCAGAGGGACAGGGGTGGGGAACACTGAAGCTTTCTTT,CASRGTGVGNTEAFF
TRBD2,TRBJ2-7,TRBV10-3,few,TGTGCCATCAGTGAGTGGTTAGCGGGAGCCGAGCAGTACTTC,CAISEWLAGAEQYF
.,TRBJ1-1,TRBV7-9,.,TGTGCCAGCAGCTTAGAGCAGGGAACTAATGAAGCTTTCTTT,CASSLEQGTNEAFF
.,TRBJ1-4,TRBV15,many,TGTGCCACCAGACCGGAGGGCCTTATTAATGAAAAACTGTTTTTT,CATRPEGLINEKLFF
.,TRBJ1-6,TRBV15,.,TGTGCCACCAGCAGAGAGGGGTGGAATTCACCCCTCCACTTT,CATSREGWNSPLHF
.,TRBJ1-3,TRBV7-3,.,TGTGCCAGCAGCGTTCTAGCGGCGAACGGAAACACCATATATTTT,CASSVLAANGNTIYF
TRBD1,TRBJ1-6,TRBV15,.,TGTGCCACAGCCCGACAGGGATCACCCCTCCACTTT,CATARQGSPLHF
.,TRBJ2-3,TRBV5-1,many,TGCGCCAGCAGCTCGGGGATAATCTACGATACGCAGTATTTT,CASSSGIIYDTQYF
TRBD2,TRBJ2-7,TRBV7-2,.,TGTGCCAGCAGCGGTGGGAGGGCGAAGCAGTACTTC,CASSGGRAKQYF
.,TRBJ2-1,TRBV7-6,.,TGTGCCAGCAGCGACGGGAATGAGCAGTTCTTC,CASSDGNEQFF
.,TRBJ1-4,TRBV2,.,TGTGCCAGCAAACAGGGCGGTGAAAAACTGTTTTTT,CASKQGGEKLFF
TRBD1,TRBJ2-2,TRBV20-1,.,TGCAGTGCTCGGACAGGGGAGTACAACGGGGAGCTGTTTTTT,CSARTGEYNGELFF